The next 12 T cell receptor beta chains were all read from a single sample in a study of patients and donors after allogeneic stem cell transplantation. TCRdb fed the RT-PCR reads into MiXCR, producing one record per CDR3 protein. The data show roughly 180,000 distinct CDR3 sequences, about 40% seen once. The sample taken for sequencing was blood, either unsorted or a sorted T cell fraction (not recorded which). These receptors all come from a human donor who was either an allogeneic HSCT recipient or a stem cell or donor lymphocyte infusion donor (not recorded which). It is not recorded whose cells these are; they may come from a transplant donor.

The table lists this clonotype with a few counts. The chain couples TRBV12-3 or TRBV12-4 to TRBJ2-3; no definite D call. The length of the CDR3 is 13 residues. V shed 3 bases and J shed 1 base, with 5 bases lying between them. DNA for the CDR3: TGTGCCAGCAGTTTTCGCGGCACAGATACGCAGTATTTT. It specifies CASSFRGTDTQYF.

This clonotype has only a few counts. This rearrangement joins TRBV29-1 to TRBJ1-3, with D uncertain. V lost 8 bases, J lost 4 bases, and 9 bases lay in between. The CDR3 totals 11 residues. Germline CDR1 is SQVTM and CDR2 is ANQGSEA. CDR3 DNA: TGCAGCACCACGGAGGGAAACACCATATATTTT. As protein: CSTTEGNTIYF.

This clonotype was picked up a small number of times. For the CDR3, the DNA is TGTGCCAGCAGTCCATCCCAGACAGGGGGTTGGTATGGCTACACCTTC. Translated, it gives CASSPSQTGGWYGYTF. The gene calls are TRBV28 and TRBJ1-2; 9 bases fit TRBD1. The CDR3 is 16 residues long. V trimming: 5 bases; J trimming: 5 bases; junction bases outside the gene matches: 12. The germline V gene has CDR1 MDHEN and CDR2 SYDVKM.

V gene TRBV6-5 combines with J gene TRBJ1-2; 8 bases match TRBD1. Germline V gene data show CDR1 as MNHEY and CDR2 as SVGAGI. J lost 6 bases, V lost 0 bases, and 6 bases had no gene match. The CDR3 is 15 residues long. This CDR3 reads CASSYSTTGVDGYTF. In nucleotides, the CDR3 is TGTGCCAGCAGTTACTCCACGACAGGGGTGGATGGCTACACCTTC.

V gene TRBV6-5 combines with J gene TRBJ2-1; 8 bases align to TRBD2. The CDR3 consists of 18 residues. With 2 bases clipped from V and 1 base from J, the junction kept 10 bases outside the gene matches. The germline V gene has CDR1 MNHEY and CDR2 SVGAGI. CDR3 residues: CASSYPGVAGRSYNEQFF. In DNA form, the CDR3 reads TGTGCCAGCAGTTACCCCGGGGTAGCGGGAAGGTCCTACAATGAGCAGTTCTTC.

This clonotype turned up a few times. The chain recombines TRBV4-2 with TRBJ1-4; D gene unclear. Germline V gene data show CDR1 as LGHNA and CDR2 as YNFKEQ. The CDR3 totals 16 residues. V was clipped by 1 base and J by 6 bases, with 15 bases between them. The CDR3 here is CASSQVSFSVDEKLFF. CDR3 in DNA: TGTGCCAGCAGCCAAGTATCTTTTTCGGTTGATGAAAAACTGTTTTTT.

This rearrangement joins TRBV4-3 to TRBJ1-3; perhaps TRBD1 as D (6 bases). The CDR3 is made up of 14 amino acids. The germline V gene encodes CDR1 LGHNA and CDR2 YSLEER. Trimming took off 1 base at V and 2 bases at J, with 6 bases between the two ends. CDR3 sequence: CASSQGTAGNTIYF. CDR3 nucleotides: TGCGCCAGCAGCCAAGGGACAGCTGGAAACACCATATATTTT.

The count of this clonotype is one. The V gene is TRBV27, the J gene TRBJ2-3; the D is unclear. CDR1 is MNHEY, CDR2 SMNVEV, per germline (reference sequence). V lost 2 bases and J lost 7, with 7 bases in between. The CDR3 consists of 12 residues. CDR3 DNA: TGTGCCAGCAGTTTAAAGGTCAATACGCAGTATTTT. Protein sequence: CASSLKVNTQYF.

V gene TRBV12-3 or TRBV12-4 combines with J gene TRBJ1-1; the D is unclear. The CDR3 sequence is 15 residues long. The ends were cut back, 2 bases at V and 3 bases at J, with 13 bases in the middle. The CDR3: CASSLTSKVDTEAFF. Here the CDR3 DNA reads TGTGCCAGCAGTTTAACATCGAAGGTGGACACTGAAGCTTTCTTT.

The V gene is TRBV7-8, the J gene TRBJ1-5; 7 bases agree with TRBD1. Trimming removed 2 bases from V and 2 bases from J; junction bases left unmatched: 6. Per germline, CDR1 SGHVS and CDR2 FQNEAQ. The CDR3 sequence is 16 residues long. The CDR3 DNA follows: TGTGCCAGCAGCTTACCCCAGGGGGGAGGCAATCAGCCCCAGCATTTT. Translation: CASSLPQGGGNQPQHF.

This clonotype was seen more than once but under ten times. The chain combines TRBV20-1 with TRBJ2-1; 14 bases are shared with TRBD2. The CDR3 extends over 15 amino acids. The junction had 2 bases not matched to a gene; V was cut back by 5 bases and J by 2 bases. Germline V gene lookup returns CDR1 DFQATT and CDR2 SNEGSKA (reference sequence). CDR3 nucleotides: TGCAGTGCTGTGGGACTAGCGGGAGCCTACAATGAGCAGTTCTTC. Translation: CSAVGLAGAYNEQFF.

J is TRBJ1-1 and V is TRBV12-3 or TRBV12-4; D is unresolved. CDR3 length equals 14 residues. Trimming took 6 bases from V and 1 from J, leaving 12 bases between them. The CDR3 sequence is CASRTGAWNTEAFF. The CDR3 DNA sequence: TGTGCCAGCAGGACGGGCGCCTGGAACACTGAAGCTTTCTTT.